This TCR beta chain was found in a study of T-cell memory formation after mild COVID-19. Background on the study: Across donors, TCR clusters were largely donor specific. Study-wide points: Later expanders leaned CD4+, whereas day 15 to 85 contracting clones were balanced CD4/CD8.

The CDR3 runs 14 residues. From germline, CDR1 is SGDLS and CDR2 YYNGEE. Trimming cost V 0 bases and J 2 bases, with 9 bases left between them. TCRdb ran MiXCR on the 5' RACE reads and lists one entry per CDR3 protein. The table lists a few hundred thousand distinct CDR3 sequences, 18% of them singletons, with under 25% in the top ten. A remark on this clonotype: The antigen is undetermined.

Sample: PBMCs or a T cell subset sorted from them (not recorded which). This chain connects TRBV9 to TRBJ2-7; D is tentatively TRBD1 or TRBD2 (5 bases each). The clonotype comes from a man aged 18 to 35 who had mild COVID-19 (a few samples of this study predate the infection). Cell type and time point are not known. The CDR3 here is CASSVAEGPYEQYF. The CDR3 DNA reads TGTGCCAGCAGCGTAGCTGAGGGGCCCTACGAGCAGTACTTC.